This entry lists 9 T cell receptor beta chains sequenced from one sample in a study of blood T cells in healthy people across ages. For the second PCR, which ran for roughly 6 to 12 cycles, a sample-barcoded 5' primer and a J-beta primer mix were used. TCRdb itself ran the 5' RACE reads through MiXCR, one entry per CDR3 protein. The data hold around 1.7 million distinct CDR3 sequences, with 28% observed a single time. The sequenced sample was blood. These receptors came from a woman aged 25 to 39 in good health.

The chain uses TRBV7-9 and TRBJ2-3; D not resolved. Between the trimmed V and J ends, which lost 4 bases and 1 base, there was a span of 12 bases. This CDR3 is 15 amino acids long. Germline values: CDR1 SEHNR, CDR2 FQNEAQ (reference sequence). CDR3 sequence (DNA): TGTGCCAGCAGCTCAGGCCCTCCCGGCACAGATACGCAGTATTTT. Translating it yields CASSSGPPGTDTQYF.

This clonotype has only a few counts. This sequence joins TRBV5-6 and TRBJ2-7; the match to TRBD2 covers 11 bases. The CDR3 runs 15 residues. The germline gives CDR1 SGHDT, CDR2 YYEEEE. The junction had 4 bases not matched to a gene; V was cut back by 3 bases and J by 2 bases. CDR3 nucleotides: TGTGCCAGCAGCTCCCTTAGCGGGGGGGCCTACGAGCAGTACTTC. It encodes CASSSLSGGAYEQYF. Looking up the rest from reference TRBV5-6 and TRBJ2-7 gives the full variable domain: DAGVTQSPTHLIKTRGQQVTLRCSPKSGHDTVSWYQQALGQGPQFIFQYYEEEERQRGNFPDRFSGHQFPNYSSELNVNALLLGDSALYLCASSSLSGGAYEQYFGPGTRLTVT.

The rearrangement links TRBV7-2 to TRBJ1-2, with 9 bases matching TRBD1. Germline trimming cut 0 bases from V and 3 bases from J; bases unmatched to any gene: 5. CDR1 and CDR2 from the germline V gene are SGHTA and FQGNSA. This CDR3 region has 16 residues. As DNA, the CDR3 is TGTGCCAGCAGCTTAGCGCTGGGACAGGGTGACTATGGCTACACCTTC. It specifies CASSLALGQGDYGYTF.

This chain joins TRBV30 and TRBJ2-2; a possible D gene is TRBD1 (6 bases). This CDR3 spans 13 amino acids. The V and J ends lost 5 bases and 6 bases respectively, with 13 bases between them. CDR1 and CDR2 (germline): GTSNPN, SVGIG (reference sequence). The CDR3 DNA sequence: TGTGCCTGGGGGTATAGGACAGCCGGGGAGCTGTTTTTT. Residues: CAWGYRTAGELFF.

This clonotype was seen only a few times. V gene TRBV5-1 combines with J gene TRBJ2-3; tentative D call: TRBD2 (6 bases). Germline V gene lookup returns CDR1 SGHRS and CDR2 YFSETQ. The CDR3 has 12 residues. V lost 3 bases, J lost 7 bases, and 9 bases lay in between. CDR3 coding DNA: TGCGCCAGCAGCTGGGACTCACATACGCAGTATTTT. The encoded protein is CASSWDSHTQYF.

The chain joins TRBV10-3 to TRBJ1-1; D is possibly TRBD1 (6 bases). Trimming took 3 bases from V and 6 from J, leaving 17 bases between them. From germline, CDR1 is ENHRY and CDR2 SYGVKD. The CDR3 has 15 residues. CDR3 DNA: TGTGCCATCAGTGATCCCACGGGGGCGCAGGCTGAAGCTTTCTTT. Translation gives CAISDPTGAQAEAFF.

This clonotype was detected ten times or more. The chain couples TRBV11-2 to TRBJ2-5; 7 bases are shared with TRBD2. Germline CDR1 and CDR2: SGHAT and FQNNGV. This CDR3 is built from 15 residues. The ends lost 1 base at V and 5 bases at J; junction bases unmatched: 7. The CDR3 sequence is CASSLVTAGKETQYF. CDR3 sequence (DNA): TGTGCCAGCAGCTTAGTTACAGCGGGAAAGGAGACCCAGTACTTC.

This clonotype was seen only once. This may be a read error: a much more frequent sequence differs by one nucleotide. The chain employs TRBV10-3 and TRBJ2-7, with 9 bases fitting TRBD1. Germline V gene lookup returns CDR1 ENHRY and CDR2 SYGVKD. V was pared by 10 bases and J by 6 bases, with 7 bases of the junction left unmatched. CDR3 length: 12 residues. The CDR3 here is CATRQGGREQYF. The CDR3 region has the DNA TGTGCCACCAGACAGGGGGGACGCGAGCAGTACTTC.

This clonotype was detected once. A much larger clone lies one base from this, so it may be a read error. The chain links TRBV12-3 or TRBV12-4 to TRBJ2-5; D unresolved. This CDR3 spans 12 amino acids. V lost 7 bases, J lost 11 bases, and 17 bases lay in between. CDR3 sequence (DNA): TGTGCCAGCACCTTGATAGGCAATGAGCAGTACTTC. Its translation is CASTLIGNEQYF.